Listed here are 10 T cell receptor beta chains from one sample, sequenced in a study of cytomegalovirus exposure and HLA in healthy donors. Primers included in the PCR were 60 Vbeta and 13 Jbeta primers. Clones were read by immunoSEQ multiplex PCR, and TCRdb kept only the in-frame ones, dropping some. This repertoire includes tens of thousands of clones. The specimen was PBMCs. These receptor sequences come from a female donor in good health and CMV-seropositive.

V and J are TRBV5-8 and TRBJ2-7; weak D call: TRBD2 (5 bases). Germline V gene sequence: CDR1 SGHTS, CDR2 YDEGEE. V lost 1 base and J lost 0, with 8 bases in between. This CDR3 region has 14 residues. For the CDR3, the DNA is TGTGCCAGCAGCTTGAATCGGGGCTCCTACGAGCAGTACTTC. Translated: CASSLNRGSYEQYF. Full variable domain (outside the CDR3, taken from reference TRBV5-8 and TRBJ2-7): EAGVTQSPTHLIKTRGQQATLRCSPISGHTSVYWYQQALGLGLQFLLWYDEGEERNRGNFPPRFSGRQFPNYSSELNVNALELEDSALYLCASSLNRGSYEQYFGPGTRLTVT.

CDR3 region: CSVDPARGLAGGPSTDTQYF. The CDR3, as DNA: TGCAGCGTTGACCCTGCGCGTGGACTAGCGGGAGGACCTAGCACAGATACGCAGTATTTT. This chain uses TRBV29-1 with TRBJ2-3, with TRBD2 matching over 14 bases. The trim removed 3 bases at V and 0 bases at J, leaving 14 bases unmatched. Germline CDR1 SQVTM, CDR2 ANQGSEA. The CDR3 loop spans 20 amino acids.

V and J are TRBV10-2 and TRBJ2-3; TRBD2 aligns across 8 bases. Germline CDR1 and CDR2: WSHSY and SAAADI. There are 15 residues in the CDR3. J was trimmed by 4 bases and V by 5 bases; bases with no gene match: 8. CDR3: CASSLGLAVADTQYF. The CDR3 DNA reads as TGCGCCAGCAGTCTCGGACTAGCTGTGGCAGATACGCAGTATTTT.

The chain employs TRBV18 and TRBJ2-1; D unclear. The CDR3 sequence is 15 residues long. Trimming shortened V by 1 base and J by 5 bases, and 12 bases separated the two germline ends. Germline CDR1 KGHSH, CDR2 LQKENI. Here the CDR3 reads CASSPLPGTNNEQFF. DNA for the CDR3: TGTGCCAGCTCACCACTACCTGGCACTAACAATGAGCAGTTCTTC.

V is TRBV18 and J is TRBJ1-2; no reliable D call. Germline values: CDR1 KGHSH, CDR2 LQKENI. The CDR3 is made up of 14 amino acids. Trimming took off 1 base at V and 2 bases at J, with 8 bases between the two ends. The CDR3 sequence is CASSPLRENYGYTF. DNA of the CDR3: TGTGCCAGCTCACCACTTCGGGAAAACTATGGCTACACCTTC.

J is TRBJ2-5 and V is TRBV11-3; 7 bases map to TRBD1. The CDR3 runs to 14 residues. V lost 5 bases and J lost 5; bases outside the gene matches: 8. Germline CDR1 SGHNT, CDR2 YENEEA. This CDR3 reads CASSTGQPPETQYF. The CDR3 bases are TGTGCCAGCAGCACGGGACAGCCCCCGGAGACCCAGTACTTC.

The chain employs TRBV7-6 and TRBJ1-5; D is ambiguous. Between the trimmed V and J ends, which lost 5 bases and 1 base, there was a span of 18 bases. The CDR3 loop spans 17 amino acids. CDR1 is SGHVS, CDR2 FNYEAQ, per germline. The CDR3 DNA reads as TGTGCCAGCAGCGCTCAACGTATCCCCGGGAGCAATCAGCCCCAGCATTTT. Protein product: CASSAQRIPGSNQPQHF.

V usage is TRBV5-4 and J usage is TRBJ1-3; D possibly corresponds to TRBD1 (6 bases). The V and J ends lost 0 bases and 1 base respectively, with 11 bases between them. The CDR3 sequence is 16 residues long. Germline assignment: CDR1 SGHNT and CDR2 YYREEE (reference sequence). Here the CDR3 DNA reads TGTGCCAGCAGCTTGGATTCAGGGGTTTCTGGAAACACCATATATTTT. It encodes CASSLDSGVSGNTIYF.

J is TRBJ1-5 and V is TRBV29-1; possibly TRBD1 for D (5 bases). CDR1 is SQVTM and CDR2 is ANQGSEA in the germline V gene. Deletions cut 5 bases from V and 3 bases from J, with 11 bases between. This CDR3 spans 13 amino acids. In DNA, the CDR3 is TGCAGCGTTAGGGACTCTAACAATCAGCCCCAGCATTTT. Protein product: CSVRDSNNQPQHF.

V usage is TRBV11-2 and J usage is TRBJ2-2; 10 positions agree with TRBD1. Trimming removed 2 bases from V and 4 bases from J; junction bases left unmatched: 10. Germline V lookup: CDR1 SGHAT, CDR2 FQNNGV. The CDR3 runs 18 residues. CDR3 region: CASSLSRGQGDVTGELFF. For the CDR3, the DNA is TGTGCCAGCAGCTTATCCCGTGGACAGGGGGATGTCACCGGGGAGCTGTTTTTT.